This T cell receptor beta chain is from a study of T-cell reconstitution after alpha-beta-depleted transplantation in children. Regarding the study as a whole: Recipient T cells and thymic progenitors that survived gave rise to the high TCRbeta diversity observed at day 60 in some patients. In patients about two months after transplant, alpha-beta T cells reportedly arose from several hundred expanded graft clones. Newly produced T cells mostly accounted for T-cell counts and diversity one year post-transplant.

This clonotype appeared a few times. Antigen unknown. Using unique molecular identifiers, the investigators prepared the TCRbeta library. TCRdb re-called the PCR reads with MiXCR, one entry per CDR3 protein. The sample has 500,000 to 650,000 distinct CDR3 sequences, roughly 10% seen once; the top ten hold around 15%. The V gene lost 3 bases and the J gene lost 7 bases, with 11 bases spanning the gap. The germline V gene encodes CDR1 DFQATT and CDR2 SNEGSKA (reference sequence). The CDR3 totals 12 residues. Material: PBMCs, mostly from graft donor cells, obtained 180 days after TCRalphabeta/CD19-depleted stem cell transplant. V is TRBV20-1 and J is TRBJ2-3; D uncertain. The TCR originated in a female patient aged 2 to 10 who had a stem cell transplant for aplastic anemia, so the T cells may come from the graft donor. The CDR3 spells CSASGVANTQYF. The CDR3 DNA is TGCAGTGCTAGTGGTGTCGCAAATACGCAGTATTTT.